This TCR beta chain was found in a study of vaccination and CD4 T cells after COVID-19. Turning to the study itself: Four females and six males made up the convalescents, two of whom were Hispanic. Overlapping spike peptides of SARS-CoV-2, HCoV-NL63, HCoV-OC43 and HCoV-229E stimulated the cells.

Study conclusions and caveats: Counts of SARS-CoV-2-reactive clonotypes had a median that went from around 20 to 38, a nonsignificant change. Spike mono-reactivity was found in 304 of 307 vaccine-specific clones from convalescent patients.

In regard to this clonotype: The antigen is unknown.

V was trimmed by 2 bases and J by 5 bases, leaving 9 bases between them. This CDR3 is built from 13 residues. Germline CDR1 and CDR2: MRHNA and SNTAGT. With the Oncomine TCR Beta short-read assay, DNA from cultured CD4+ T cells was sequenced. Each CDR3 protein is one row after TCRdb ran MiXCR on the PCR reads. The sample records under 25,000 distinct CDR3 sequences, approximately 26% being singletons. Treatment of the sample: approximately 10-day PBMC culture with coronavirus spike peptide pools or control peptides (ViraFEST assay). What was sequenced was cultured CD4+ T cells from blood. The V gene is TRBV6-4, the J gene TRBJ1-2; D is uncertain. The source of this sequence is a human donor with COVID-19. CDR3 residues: CASSDGRQYGYTF. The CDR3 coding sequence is TGTGCCAGCAGTGACGGCAGGCAGTATGGCTACACCTTC.